This TCR beta chain appears in the sequencing data of a study of cytomegalovirus exposure and HLA in healthy donors. Across the whole study: Researchers previously reported finding about 110 million unique TCR beta sequences from around 200 million T cells. Genotyping of roughly 400 donors showed that 80% to 90% belonged to the Caucasian-associated ancestry cluster. The study's findings and limits: Follow-up analysis seemed to connect common viral pathogens with several of the most significant clusters identified. When analyzed later, a missense DCLRE1C variant was found to be linked to TCR beta V- and J-gene trimming.

On this clone: Its antigen remains unknown.

Primers: 60 Vbeta forward and 13 Jbeta reverse. Clones were sequenced by immunoSEQ multiplex PCR, and TCRdb holds only the in-frame ones, with some missing. In the table there are 200,000 or so clones, about 84% of which are singletons. Source material: PBMCs. The clonotype originates from a man over 45 in good health and CMV-seronegative.

The CDR3 DNA reads TGTGCCAGCAGCCAGACAGGGGGCGGCACTGAAGCTTTCTTT. Protein product: CASSQTGGGTEAFF. This chain uses TRBV7-2 with TRBJ1-1; the match to TRBD1 covers 10 bases. After removal of 5 bases from V and 4 bases from J, the junction contained 4 bases not matched to a gene. CDR3 length: 14 amino acids. CDR1 SGHTA and CDR2 FQGNSA come from the germline V gene.